This T cell receptor beta chain originates from a study of T cell responses to AZD1222 COVID-19 vaccine. The protocol was immunoSEQ multiplex PCR, while the TCRdb copy is restricted to in-frame clones and leaves out a portion. The table records 140,000 to 150,000 clones, 82% of them present only once. General study results and limits: Spike-specific TCR breadth rose after two AZD1222 doses, and depth rose as well. The span of vaccine-associated CD4 TCRs extended across spike, with dominance at 160-218 and 743-854.

To note about this clone: Its matching antigen is unknown.

Germline trimming cut 0 bases from V and 6 bases from J; bases unmatched to any gene: 6. The CDR3 covers 16 residues. Germline V gene data show CDR1 as SGHRS and CDR2 as YFSETQ. The chain has TRBV5-1 and TRBJ1-6, with 7 nucleotides matching TRBD1. Sequences were derived from peripheral blood, sampled on day 0 of MenACWY control vaccination. The clonotype originates from an adult in good health. The CDR3 sequence is CASSLEGAGPNSPLHF. The CDR3 region has the DNA TGCGCCAGCAGCTTGGAGGGGGCAGGGCCTAATTCACCCCTCCACTTT.